Here is one T cell receptor (beta chain) with its context. As yet, its antigen is unknown. This sample is part of a study of monozygotic twins with inflammatory bowel disease. TCRdb processed the 5' RACE reads again and assigns one entry to each CDR3 protein, with no DNA. This sample's table has under 350,000 distinct CDR3 sequences. Germline CDR1 SGHDT, CDR2 YYEEEE. CDR3 length: 13 amino acids. Study outcomes and limitations: For IBD, no single strong associated signal or clonotype was supported. Relative to healthy twins, IBD patients had fewer clonotypes in common with others, a gap that was especially apparent with disease activity. IBD patients displayed reduced TCRbeta diversity (inverse Simpson) when set against healthy co-twins.

The genes are TRBV5-6 and TRBJ2-3. The sample comprised blood. The TCR was taken from a human donor with ulcerative colitis or Crohn's disease, or a healthy co-twin of an affected twin (not recorded which). The CDR3: CASSLKGVDTQYF.